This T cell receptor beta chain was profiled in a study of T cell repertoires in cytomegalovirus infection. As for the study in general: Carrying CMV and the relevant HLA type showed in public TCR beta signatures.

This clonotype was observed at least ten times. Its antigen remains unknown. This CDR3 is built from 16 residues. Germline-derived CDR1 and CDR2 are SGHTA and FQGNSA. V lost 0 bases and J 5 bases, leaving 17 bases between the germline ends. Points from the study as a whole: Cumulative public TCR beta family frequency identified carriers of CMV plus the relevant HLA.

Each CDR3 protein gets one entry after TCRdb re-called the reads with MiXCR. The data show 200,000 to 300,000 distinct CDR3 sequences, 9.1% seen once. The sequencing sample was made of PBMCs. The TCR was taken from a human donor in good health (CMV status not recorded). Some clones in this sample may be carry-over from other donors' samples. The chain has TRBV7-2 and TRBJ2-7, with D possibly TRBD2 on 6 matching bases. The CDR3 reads CASSLARSAGGDEQYF. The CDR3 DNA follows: TGTGCCAGCAGCTTAGCCCGGTCAGCGGGCGGGGACGAGCAGTACTTC. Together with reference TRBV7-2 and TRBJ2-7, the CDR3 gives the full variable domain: GAGVSQSPSNKVTEKGKDVELRCDPISGHTALYWYRQSLGQGLEFLIYFQGNSAPDKSGLPSDRFSAERTGGSVSTLTIQRTQQEDSAVYLCASSLARSAGGDEQYFGPGTRLTVT.